This TCR beta chain was retrieved from a study of shared clonotypes between healthy human individuals. Clones were read by immunoSEQ multiplex PCR, and TCRdb kept only the in-frame ones, dropping some. The sample records over 1.4 million clones, roughly 95% being singletons. The ends were cut back, 6 bases at V and 4 bases at J, with 12 bases in the middle. This CDR3 comprises 13 residues. Germline assignment: CDR1 SGDLS and CDR2 YYNGEE. This sequence joins TRBV9 and TRBJ2-3; either TRBD1 or TRBD2 may fit D (5 bases each). The origin of this receptor is a man aged 30 to 45 in good health. Sequences were obtained from naive CD4+ T cells sorted from blood. As for subset: CD45RA+ positively selected. In DNA form, the CDR3 reads TGTGCCAGCAACCGGGTGGGGGCAGATACGCAGTATTTT. This codes for CASNRVGADTQYF.